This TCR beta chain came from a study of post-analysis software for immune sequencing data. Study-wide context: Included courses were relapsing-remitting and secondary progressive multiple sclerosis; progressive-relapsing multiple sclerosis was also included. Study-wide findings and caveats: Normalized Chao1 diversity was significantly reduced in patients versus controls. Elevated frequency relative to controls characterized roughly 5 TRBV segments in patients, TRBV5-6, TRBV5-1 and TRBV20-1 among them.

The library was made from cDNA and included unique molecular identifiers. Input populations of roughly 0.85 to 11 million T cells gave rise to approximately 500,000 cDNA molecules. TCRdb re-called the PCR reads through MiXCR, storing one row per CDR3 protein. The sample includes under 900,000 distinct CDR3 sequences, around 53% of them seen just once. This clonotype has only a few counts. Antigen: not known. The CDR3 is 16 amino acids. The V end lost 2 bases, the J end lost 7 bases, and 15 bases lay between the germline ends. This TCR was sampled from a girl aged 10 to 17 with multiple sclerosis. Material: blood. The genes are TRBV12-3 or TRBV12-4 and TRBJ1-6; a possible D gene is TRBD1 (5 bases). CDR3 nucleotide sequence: TGTGCCAGCAGTTTAAGAAGGGGCGCCCGAAATTCACCCCTCCACTTT. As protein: CASSLRRGARNSPLHF.